This note documents a single TCR beta chain sequence. The data were taken from a study of control samples from healthy donors and cancer patients. Germline V gene data show CDR1 as SEHNR and CDR2 as FQNEAQ (reference sequence). V shed 5 bases and J shed 4 bases, with 11 bases lying between them. This CDR3 contains 14 residues. Only in-frame clones appear in the TCRdb table, and some are missing; sequencing was by immunoSEQ multiplex PCR. Here the sample spans about 55,000 clones, roughly 95% being singletons. The sample taken for sequencing was blood. The V gene is TRBV7-9, the J gene TRBJ2-2, with D unresolved. The TCR comes from a woman between 18 and 30 years old in good health. The CDR3 nucleotides read TGTGCCAGCAGCGATAGGGCCCTCACCGGGGAGCTGTTTTTT. This encodes CASSDRALTGELFF.